The 7 T cell receptor beta chains given below trace back to one sample, sequenced in a study of post-analysis software for immune sequencing data. Broader study findings: Compared with controls, patients had more of roughly five TRBV segments, including TRBV5-6, TRBV5-1 and TRBV20-1.

Every TCR beta cDNA library bore unique molecular identifiers. TCRdb analysed the PCR reads with MiXCR anew, one entry per CDR3 protein. The data contain some 450,000 distinct CDR3 sequences, under 55% of them seen just once; the ten biggest clones take up about 12%. Their antigens remain unidentified. The sequenced sample consisted of blood. Every receptor here comes from a girl under 18 with multiple sclerosis.

This clonotype occurred once. The chain recombines TRBV29-1 with TRBJ2-2; possible D gene TRBD2, 5 bases. The CDR3 spans 13 residues. The V gene's germline CDR1 is SQVTM and CDR2 ANQGSEA. Trimming left V 4 bases short and J 2 bases short, with 8 bases between. Written as DNA, the CDR3 is TGCAGCGTTGCCCGGGGAAACACCGGGGAGCTGTTTTTT. Translating gives CSVARGNTGELFF.

This clonotype was observed a handful of times. The rearrangement uses TRBV12-3 or TRBV12-4 and TRBJ2-5; possible D gene TRBD1, 6 bases. Trimming took off 6 bases at V and 5 bases at J, with 10 bases between the two ends. The CDR3 has 12 amino acids. CDR3 amino acids: CASRLRGETQYF. CDR3 coding DNA: TGTGCCAGCAGATTAAGGGGGGAGACCCAGTACTTC.

The rearrangement uses TRBV20-1 and TRBJ2-7; 12 nucleotides line up with TRBD2. The CDR3 has 16 amino acids. V was clipped by 6 bases and J by 3 bases; unmatched bases: 12. Per germline, CDR1 DFQATT and CDR2 SNEGSKA (reference sequence). The CDR3 region is CSADLPGLAGNYEQYF. CDR3 nucleotide sequence: TGCAGTGCCGACCTCCCCGGACTAGCGGGGAACTACGAGCAGTACTTC.

The gene calls are TRBV14 and TRBJ1-2, with a weak D call TRBD1 (5 bases). The V gene lost 0 bases and the J gene lost 4 bases, with 15 bases spanning the gap. This CDR3 is built from 16 residues. The germline CDR1 and CDR2 sequences are SGHDN and FVKESK. The CDR3 protein is CASSQDYAGNSYGYTF. In DNA form, the CDR3 reads TGTGCCAGCAGCCAAGATTATGCAGGGAATAGCTATGGCTACACCTTC.

V usage is TRBV20-1 and J usage is TRBJ2-4; 7 bases are shared with TRBD2. The tail of the sequence fits TRBJ2-7 better, so the J call may be wrong. Germline V gene sequence: CDR1 DFQATT, CDR2 SNEGSKA (reference sequence). The CDR3 is made up of 12 amino acids. The CDR3 DNA reads TGCAGTGCTACCCCTCGGGGGGACGAGCAGTACTTC. This encodes CSATPRGDEQYF.

V usage is TRBV7-8 and J usage is TRBJ2-3; D is uncertain. Germline loops: CDR1 SGHVS, CDR2 FQNEAQ. Trimming pared 1 base from V and 6 bases from J, leaving 23 bases between. The CDR3 covers 18 residues. The CDR3 nucleotides are TGTGCCAGCAGCTTAGTTGATATGGTGACCGTGTCTACGGATACGCAGTATTTT. Its translation is CASSLVDMVTVSTDTQYF.

The CDR3 here is CASSLLDVSGEQFF. DNA for the CDR3: TGTGCCAGCAGCTTACTCGATGTAAGCGGTGAGCAGTTCTTC. The chain carries TRBV7-9 and TRBJ2-1; perhaps TRBD2 as D (5 bases). CDR1 is SEHNR, CDR2 FQNEAQ, per germline (reference sequence). Between the trimmed V and J ends, which lost 2 bases and 9 bases, there was a span of 14 bases. CDR3 length: 14 residues.